This TCR beta chain was identified in a study of Tregs in tolerant kidney transplant recipients. The table came from immunoSEQ multiplex PCR; TCRdb's copy has only in-frame clones and leaves some out. Of 50,000 to 75,000 clones listed, 95% to 98% are singletons. Unstimulated regulatory T cells (CD4+CD25+CD127-), CD4+CD25- non-regulatory cells, CD4 and CD8 cells were FACS-sorted from thawed PBMCs. The sequence was obtained from a human donor who received a combined kidney and bone marrow transplant. The material sequenced was Tregs from blood, taken before the transplant.

CDR3 sequence reads: CASSRDRIQETQYF. Here the CDR3 DNA reads TGTGCCAGTAGTAGGGACAGGATCCAAGAGACCCAGTACTTC. The chain links TRBV19 to TRBJ2-5, with 8 bases aligning to TRBD1. This CDR3 spans 14 amino acids. The V and J ends lost 4 bases and 1 base, in that order; junction bases with no gene match: 2. Per the germline V gene, CDR1 is LNHDA and CDR2 is SQIVND (reference sequence).